This note documents a single TCR beta chain sequence. These data are taken from a study of blood T cell repertoires in COVID-19. Background on the study: The United States, Italy and Spain were the sources of the acute and convalescent COVID-19 samples.

Study processing details: How many nucleated cells were present was estimated from reference gene primer amplification. Generated by immunoSEQ multiplex PCR, the TCRdb table keeps only in-frame clones and is missing some. V and J calls and clone size are copied from that table; D and trimming were computed from the DNA. Of tens of thousands of clones listed, roughly 85% are singletons. The sequenced material came from peripheral blood. The source is a man in his 60s with active or convalescent COVID-19.

The CDR3 bases are TGTGCCAGCAGCAGCAGCGGGGGGGCCGGCAATGAGCAGTTCTTC. It translates to CASSSSGGAGNEQFF. The rearrangement joins TRBV5-4 to TRBJ2-1; 10 bases match TRBD2. CDR1 SGHNT and CDR2 YYREEE come from the germline V gene (reference sequence). The CDR3 length is 15 residues. J lost 6 bases, V lost 4 bases, and 7 bases had no gene match.